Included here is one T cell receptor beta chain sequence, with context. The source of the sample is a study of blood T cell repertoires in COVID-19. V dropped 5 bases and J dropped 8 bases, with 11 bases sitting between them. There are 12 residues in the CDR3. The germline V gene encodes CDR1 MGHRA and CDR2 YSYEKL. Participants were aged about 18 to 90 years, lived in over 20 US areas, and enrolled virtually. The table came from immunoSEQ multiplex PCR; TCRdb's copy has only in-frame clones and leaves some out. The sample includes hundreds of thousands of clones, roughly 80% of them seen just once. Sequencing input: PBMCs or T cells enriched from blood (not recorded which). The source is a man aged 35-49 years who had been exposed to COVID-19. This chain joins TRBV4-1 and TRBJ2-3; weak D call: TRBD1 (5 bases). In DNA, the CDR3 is TGCGCCAGCAGCTTTCAGGGTGGTACGCAGTATTTT. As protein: CASSFQGGTQYF.